Below are 25 T cell receptor beta chains sequenced from a single sample in a study of cytomegalovirus exposure and HLA in healthy donors. The method was immunoSEQ multiplex PCR; TCRdb's version includes in-frame clones alone and lacks a portion of them. The repertoire consists of about 120,000 clones, with 80% to 90% occurring once and the leading ten covering approximately 1%. The sample taken for sequencing was PBMCs. These TCRs come from a woman aged 18 to 35 in good health and CMV-seronegative.

The genes are TRBV9 and TRBJ2-7, with a tentative D call TRBD2 (5 bases). This CDR3 comprises 15 residues. Germline loops: CDR1 SGDLS, CDR2 YYNGEE. V was trimmed by 0 bases and J by 0 bases, leaving 10 bases between them. The CDR3 DNA follows: TGTGCCAGCAGCGTAGATGGACTTAGCTCCTACGAGCAGTACTTC. Protein sequence: CASSVDGLSSYEQYF.

This chain uses TRBV10-1 with TRBJ2-5, with unresolved D. This CDR3 is 13 amino acids long. V was clipped by 0 bases and J by 2 bases, with 4 bases between them. The germline gives CDR1 WNHNN, CDR2 SYGVQD (reference sequence). Written as DNA, the CDR3 is TGCGCCAGCAGTGAGTCCCATCAAGAGACCCAGTACTTC. It specifies CASSESHQETQYF.

Concerning this clone: Other DNA sequences within the sample encode an identical CDR3. V is TRBV30 and J is TRBJ2-7; the D gene is possibly TRBD2 (6 bases). Germline V CDR1 and CDR2: GTSNPN, SVGIG (reference sequence). The CDR3 is 12 residues long. Trimming removed 0 bases at V and 3 bases at J, with 6 bases between. The CDR3 spells CAWSVGGYEQYF. The CDR3 region has the DNA TGTGCCTGGAGTGTGGGGGGCTACGAGCAGTACTTC.

This chain joins TRBV11-3 and TRBJ2-1, with D possibly being TRBD1 (6 bases). CDR1 and CDR2 (germline): SGHNT, YENEEA. V lost 5 bases, J lost 8 bases, and 13 bases lay in between. The CDR3 has 13 amino acids. CDR3 loop: CASSPKQGYEQFF. Written as DNA, the CDR3 is TGTGCCAGCAGCCCAAAACAGGGATATGAGCAGTTCTTC.

The gene calls are TRBV2 and TRBJ1-2; D possibly corresponds to TRBD1 (6 bases). V shed 10 bases and J shed 8 bases, with 23 bases lying between them. From germline, CDR1 is SNHLY and CDR2 FYNNEI. CDR3 length: 14 amino acids. The CDR3 spells CATEQGIGLGGYTF. CDR3 DNA sequence: TGTGCCACCGAACAGGGAATAGGCCTTGGGGGCTACACCTTC.

The chain carries TRBV7-8 and TRBJ1-5; D is possibly TRBD1 (5 bases). V lost 0 bases to trimming and J lost 1 base, with 13 bases between them. This CDR3 is 17 amino acids long. Germline lookup yields CDR1 SGHVS and CDR2 FQNEAQ. The CDR3 spells CASSLASSGASNQPQHF. The CDR3 DNA reads as TGTGCCAGCAGCTTAGCGTCAAGTGGGGCGAGCAATCAGCCCCAGCATTTT.

The V call is TRBV5-1, the J call TRBJ2-1; TRBD2 agrees at 10 bases. V lost 1 base and J lost 7; bases outside the gene matches: 11. The CDR3 extends over 17 amino acids. Germline V gene sequence: CDR1 SGHRS, CDR2 YFSETQ. The CDR3 loop is CASSLQSKGTSVNEQFF. The DNA for the CDR3 is TGCGCCAGCAGCTTGCAGTCGAAGGGGACTAGCGTAAATGAGCAGTTCTTC.

The chain carries TRBV4-3 and TRBJ1-1, with 7 bases matching TRBD1. The trim removed 0 bases at V and 1 base at J, leaving 23 bases unmatched. The CDR3 sequence is 22 residues long. Germline CDR1 LGHNA, CDR2 YSLEER. Here the CDR3 reads CASSQDPVLTYDRVGGNTEAFF. DNA of the CDR3: TGCGCCAGCAGCCAAGATCCCGTGCTAACCTACGACAGGGTAGGAGGGAACACTGAAGCTTTCTTT.

The V gene is TRBV6-1, the J gene TRBJ1-2, with 7 bases aligning to TRBD1. The CDR3 totals 15 residues. V was pared by 6 bases and J by 1 base, with 8 bases of the junction left unmatched. The germline CDR1 and CDR2 sequences are MNHNS and SASEGT. CDR3 protein: CASRGQISGNYGYTF. CDR3 in DNA: TGTGCCAGCAGGGGACAGATTTCTGGTAACTATGGCTACACCTTC.

This clone has a single count. The chain is built from TRBV7-9 and TRBJ2-5, with a tentative D call TRBD1 (5 bases). Germline values: CDR1 SEHNR, CDR2 FQNEAQ (reference sequence). The V gene lost 1 base and the J gene lost 4 bases, with 19 bases spanning the gap. This CDR3 is built from 17 residues. The CDR3 DNA reads as TGTGCCAGCAGCTTAGAGGGGATCGCCCCTGGATTAGAGACCCAGTACTTC. This translates into CASSLEGIAPGLETQYF.

V usage is TRBV5-4 and J usage is TRBJ2-5; 12 positions agree with TRBD2. The germline V gene has CDR1 SGHNT and CDR2 YYREEE (reference sequence). This CDR3 spans 15 amino acids. J gave up 2 bases and V 3 bases, and 2 bases lay outside the gene matches. The CDR3 loop reads CASSSTSGGQETQYF. DNA for the CDR3: TGTGCCAGCAGCTCGACTAGCGGGGGACAAGAGACCCAGTACTTC.

This chain joins TRBV6-5 and TRBJ1-2; 8 bases align to TRBD1. V shed 0 bases and J 6 bases; nucleotides not matched to a gene: 3. Germline assignment: CDR1 MNHEY and CDR2 SVGAGI. The CDR3 extends over 14 amino acids. CDR3 residues: CASSYSQTGDGYTF. CDR3 DNA: TGTGCCAGCAGTTACTCACAGACAGGGGATGGCTACACCTTC.

The rearrangement links TRBV30 to TRBJ2-1; D may be TRBD2 (5 bases). Between the trimmed V and J ends, which lost 5 bases and 0 bases, there was a span of 26 bases. This CDR3 contains 19 residues. CDR1 is GTSNPN and CDR2 is SVGIG in the germline V gene (reference sequence). The CDR3 reads CAWGPGLTHTPNSYNEQFF. The CDR3 region has the DNA TGTGCCTGGGGGCCAGGACTGACCCACACTCCCAACTCCTACAATGAGCAGTTCTTC.

The chain uses TRBV10-1 and TRBJ2-3; D might be TRBD2 (5 bases). This CDR3 comprises 14 residues. The germline V gene has CDR1 WNHNN and CDR2 SYGVQD (reference sequence). The germline V and J ends were trimmed by 1 base and 7 bases, with 12 bases remaining between them. As DNA, the CDR3 is TGCGCCAGCAGTGAGTTAATGCCGGGGAATACGCAGTATTTT. Translating it yields CASSELMPGNTQYF.

The rearrangement uses TRBV5-1 and TRBJ1-1; unclear D gene. CDR1 SGHRS and CDR2 YFSETQ come from the germline V gene. The CDR3 consists of 13 residues. V lost 5 bases and J 0 bases, leaving 8 bases between the germline ends. This CDR3 reads CASRSSLNTEAFF. CDR3 in DNA: TGCGCCAGCAGATCCAGTTTGAACACTGAAGCTTTCTTT.

The chain has TRBV28 and TRBJ2-7; D might be TRBD1 (5 bases). Germline V gene lookup returns CDR1 MDHEN and CDR2 SYDVKM. CDR3 length: 15 amino acids. V was trimmed by 7 bases and J by 0 bases, leaving 16 bases between them. CDR3 nucleotide sequence: TGTGCCAGCACCCCAGGGCTCCGAAGCTCCTACGAGCAGTACGTC. Residues: CASTPGLRSSYEQYV.

This sequence joins TRBV30 and TRBJ2-2; TRBD1 might be the D (5 bases). V lost 3 bases, J lost 7 bases, and 9 bases lay in between. CDR1 is GTSNPN, CDR2 SVGIG, per germline (reference sequence). This CDR3 region has 12 residues. The CDR3 DNA sequence: TGTGCCTGGAGATCTCAGGGCGGGGAGCTGTTTTTT. Protein sequence: CAWRSQGGELFF. Full variable domain (outside the CDR3, taken from reference TRBV30 and TRBJ2-2): SQTIHQWPATLVQPVGSPLSLECTVEGTSNPNLYWYRQAAGRGLQLLFYSVGIGQISSEVPQNLSASRPQDRQFILSSKKLLLSDSGFYLCAWRSQGGELFFGEGSRLTVL.

The V gene is TRBV19, the J gene TRBJ1-1, with no clear D. Germline V gene lookup returns CDR1 LNHDA and CDR2 SQIVND (reference sequence). CDR3 size: 14 residues. Trimming removed 7 bases from V and 4 bases from J, with 16 bases in between. The CDR3 bases are TGTGCCAGTACCTCACTCGCACGAGCCACTGAAGCTTTCTTT. Translating gives CASTSLARATEAFF.

The V and J genes are TRBV7-2 and TRBJ2-7; 10 positions match TRBD2. CDR1 SGHTA and CDR2 FQGNSA come from the germline V gene. J gave up 2 bases and V 5 bases, and 9 bases lay outside the gene matches. CDR3 length equals 16 residues. The CDR3 coding sequence is TGTGCCAGCAGCCTGGGGTCTAGCGGGAGTGCCTACGAGCAGTACTTC. Protein sequence: CASSLGSSGSAYEQYF.

A note on this clone: Other DNA sequences from this sample encode an identical CDR3 as well. This sequence joins TRBV6-5 and TRBJ1-5; TRBD1 agrees at 8 bases. In germline, CDR1 is MNHEY, CDR2 SVGAGI. Trimming took 4 bases from V and 2 from J; bases not matched to a gene: 1. This CDR3 comprises 14 residues. CDR3: CASSSGQGNQPQHF. CDR3 DNA sequence: TGTGCCAGCAGTTCGGGACAGGGCAATCAGCCCCAGCATTTT.

The chain uses TRBV11-2 and TRBJ1-5, with a weak D call TRBD1 (6 bases). This CDR3 is 14 amino acids long. V gave up 3 bases and J gave up 7 bases, with 13 bases separating them. Germline V gene sequence: CDR1 SGHAT, CDR2 FQNNGV. CDR3 in amino acids: CASSFGQPEQPQHF. CDR3 sequence (DNA): TGTGCCAGCAGCTTCGGACAGCCGGAGCAGCCCCAGCATTTT.

The V call is TRBV6-1, the J call TRBJ2-3; no definite D call. This CDR3 contains 12 residues. The V gene's germline CDR1 is MNHNS and CDR2 SASEGT. V dropped 3 bases and J dropped 4 bases, with 5 bases sitting between them. For the CDR3, the DNA is TGTGCCAGCAGTGACCGTCCAGATACGCAGTATTTT. Translation: CASSDRPDTQYF.

The rearrangement joins TRBV5-1 to TRBJ1-6, with D possibly TRBD1 on 6 matching bases. Trimming removed 0 bases at V and 5 bases at J, with 24 bases between. This CDR3 region has 20 residues. Germline V gene data show CDR1 as SGHRS and CDR2 as YFSETQ. CDR3 coding DNA: TGCGCCAGCAGCTTGGCCCCTAACCGGGACACTCGATTCGATAATTCACCCCTCCACTTT. Residues: CASSLAPNRDTRFDNSPLHF.

There are a few counts of this clone. The chain uses TRBV30 and TRBJ1-5; D is perhaps TRBD1 (6 bases). The germline gives CDR1 GTSNPN, CDR2 SVGIG (reference sequence). The CDR3 runs to 13 residues. V dropped 2 bases and J dropped 6 bases, with 11 bases sitting between them. The CDR3 loop is CAWSHSGAQPQHF. CDR3 DNA sequence: TGTGCCTGGAGTCACTCAGGGGCTCAGCCCCAGCATTTT.

This clone appeared once. The genes are TRBV28 and TRBJ1-5, with 7 bases aligning to TRBD1. This CDR3 has 19 residues. Trimming took 1 base from V and 4 from J; bases not matched to a gene: 16. CDR1 is MDHEN and CDR2 is SYDVKM in the germline V gene. This chain's CDR3 is CASSLLVGKGALKNQPQHF. The CDR3, as DNA: TGTGCCAGCAGTTTATTAGTGGGGAAGGGGGCCCTTAAAAATCAGCCCCAGCATTTT.